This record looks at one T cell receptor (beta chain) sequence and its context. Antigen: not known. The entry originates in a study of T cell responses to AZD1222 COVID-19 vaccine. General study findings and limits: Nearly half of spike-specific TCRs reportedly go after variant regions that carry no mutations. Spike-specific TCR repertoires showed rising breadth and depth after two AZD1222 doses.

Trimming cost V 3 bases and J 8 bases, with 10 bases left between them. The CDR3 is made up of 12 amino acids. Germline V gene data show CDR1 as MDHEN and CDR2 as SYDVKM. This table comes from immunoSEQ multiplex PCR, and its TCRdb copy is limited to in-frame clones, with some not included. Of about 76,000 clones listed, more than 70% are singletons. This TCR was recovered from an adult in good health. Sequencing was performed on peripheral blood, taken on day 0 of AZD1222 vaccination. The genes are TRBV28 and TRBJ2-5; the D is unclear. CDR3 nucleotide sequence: TGTGCCAGCAGTTTGTCAGAGCCAACCCAGTACTTC. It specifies CASSLSEPTQYF.